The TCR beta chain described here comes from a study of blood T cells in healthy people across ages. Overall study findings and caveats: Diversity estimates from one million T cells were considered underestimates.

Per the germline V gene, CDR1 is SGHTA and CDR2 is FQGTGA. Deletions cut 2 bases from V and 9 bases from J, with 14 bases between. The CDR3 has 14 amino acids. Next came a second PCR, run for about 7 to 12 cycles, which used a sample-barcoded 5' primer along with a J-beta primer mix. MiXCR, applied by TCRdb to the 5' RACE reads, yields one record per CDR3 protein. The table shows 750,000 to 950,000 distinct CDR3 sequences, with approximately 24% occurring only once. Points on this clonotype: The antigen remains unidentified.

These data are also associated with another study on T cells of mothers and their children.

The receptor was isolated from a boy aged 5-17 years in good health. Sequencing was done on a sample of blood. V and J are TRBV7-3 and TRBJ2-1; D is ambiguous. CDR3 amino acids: CASSLRPHRGEQFF. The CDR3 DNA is TGTGCCAGCAGCTTACGGCCGCATCGCGGTGAGCAGTTCTTC.